The 24 T cell receptor beta chains below all came from one sample that was sequenced in a study of shared clonotypes between healthy human individuals. Produced via immunoSEQ multiplex PCR; TCRdb's table is partial and in-frame only. The table shows 850,000 to 1,100,000 clones, with 60% to 80% occurring only once. The sample consisted of memory CD4+ T cells from PBMCs. The sample's subset: CD45RA-negative fraction. These receptors were obtained from a man aged 18 to 29 in good health. Some clones in this sample may be carry-over from other donors' samples.

This sequence joins TRBV5-5 and TRBJ2-7; no firm D call. Trimming pared 1 base from V and 4 bases from J, leaving 15 bases between. The germline V gene has CDR1 SGHKS and CDR2 YYEKEE (reference sequence). This CDR3 spans 15 amino acids. The CDR3 DNA sequence: TGTGCCAGCAGCTTGTACGGAGACGAAATTTACGAGCAGTACTTC. Protein: CASSLYGDEIYEQYF.

The chain links TRBV18 to TRBJ2-7, with D possibly TRBD1 on 6 matching bases. This CDR3 contains 14 residues. Germline V CDR1 and CDR2: KGHSH, LQKENI. Trimming removed 1 base from V and 2 bases from J, with 9 bases in between. The DNA for the CDR3 is TGTGCCAGCTCACCACAGAGACAGGCCTACGAGCAGTACTTC. It codes for CASSPQRQAYEQYF.

The chain carries TRBV2 and TRBJ2-1; tentatively, D is TRBD2 (6 bases). Deletions cut 6 bases from V and 8 bases from J, with 17 bases between. From germline, CDR1 is SNHLY and CDR2 FYNNEI. The CDR3 length is 14 residues. This CDR3 is CASRFRASADEQFF. The CDR3 DNA follows: TGTGCCAGCAGATTTAGGGCTAGCGCGGATGAGCAGTTCTTC.

The CDR3 coding sequence is TGTGCCAGCAGTTTATGGGACAGCTCCTACAATGAGCAGTTCTTC. Translated, it gives CASSLWDSSYNEQFF. V is TRBV28 and J is TRBJ2-1, with a possible D match to TRBD1 (6 bases). CDR3 size: 15 residues. Germline CDR1 reads MDHEN; CDR2 reads SYDVKM. V lost 0 bases and J lost 0, with 6 bases in between.

Details on this clone: Other DNA sequences within the sample encode an identical CDR3. J is TRBJ1-1 and V is TRBV28; 7 nucleotides agree with TRBD1. Germline-derived CDR1 and CDR2 are MDHEN and SYDVKM. The ends lost 8 bases at V and 2 bases at J; junction bases unmatched: 5. This CDR3 region has 13 residues. CDR3 in DNA: TGTGCCAGCCTGCGGGACAGTAACACTGAAGCTTTCTTT. As protein: CASLRDSNTEAFF.

The chain employs TRBV6-5 and TRBJ1-4; 9 nucleotides align to TRBD1. After removal of 9 bases from V and 8 bases from J, the junction contained 4 bases not matched to a gene. CDR1 is MNHEY, CDR2 SVGAGI, per germline. The CDR3 has 12 amino acids. The CDR3 DNA follows: TGTGCCAGTCGGGACAGGGAGGAAAAACTGTTTTTT. Its translation: CASRDREEKLFF.

CDR3 sequence: CASSAPRSSGLTGPYNEQFF. CDR3 DNA: TGTGCCAGCAGCGCTCCCCGGAGTAGCGGGCTGACGGGTCCCTACAATGAGCAGTTCTTC. The chain uses TRBV5-4 and TRBJ2-1; TRBD2 aligns across 7 bases. V lost 4 bases, J lost 2 bases, and 21 bases stayed unmatched. Germline V lookup: CDR1 SGHNT, CDR2 YYREEE (reference sequence). The length of the CDR3 is 20 residues.

The V gene is TRBV6-6, the J gene TRBJ2-2; D call uncertain. There are 12 residues in the CDR3. CDR1 and CDR2 from the germline V gene are MNHNY and SVGAGI (reference sequence). Trimming stripped 6 bases from V and 5 bases from J, with 7 bases between. CDR3 in DNA: TGTGCCAGCAGGGGGTCTACCGGGGAGCTGTTTTTT. Its protein product is CASRGSTGELFF.

This clone has ten or more counts. The chain combines TRBV4-2 with TRBJ2-7, with D uncertain. Germline assignment: CDR1 LGHNA and CDR2 YNFKEQ. The CDR3 length is 15 residues. Trimming pared 4 bases from V and 5 bases from J, leaving 18 bases between. This CDR3 reads CASSPLLRRFDEQYF. The CDR3 DNA sequence: TGTGCCAGCAGCCCCTTACTTAGGCGGTTCGACGAGCAGTACTTC.

V usage is TRBV7-9 and J usage is TRBJ2-3, with D perhaps given as TRBD1 or TRBD2 (5 bases each). CDR1 SEHNR and CDR2 FQNEAQ come from the germline V gene (reference sequence). The CDR3 has 13 amino acids. V was pared by 4 bases and J by 6 bases, with 11 bases between. Here the CDR3 DNA reads TGTGCCAGCAGCTCTCAGGGCGGGGATACGCAGTATTTT. Encoded protein: CASSSQGGDTQYF.

This clone was seen a handful of times. The chain carries TRBV30 and TRBJ1-1; 9 positions match TRBD1. Germline lookup yields CDR1 GTSNPN and CDR2 SVGIG (reference sequence). The CDR3 covers 12 residues. Losses at the gene ends were 8 bases for V and 4 bases for J; bases not matched to a gene: 5. The CDR3 DNA is TGTGCCCTAGGACAGGGGACCACTGAAGCTTTCTTT. As protein: CALGQGTTEAFF.

Details on this clone: This same CDR3 is encoded by further DNA sequences in the sample. V usage is TRBV2 and J usage is TRBJ1-1; D unclear. Germline V lookup: CDR1 SNHLY, CDR2 FYNNEI. This CDR3 is built from 13 residues. Between the trimmed V and J ends, which lost 3 bases and 4 bases, there was a span of 9 bases. CDR3 nucleotides: TGTGCCAGCAGTGACCGCGGAGGCACTGAAGCTTTCTTT. Protein: CASSDRGGTEAFF. Drawing the rest from reference TRBV2 and TRBJ1-1, the complete variable domain is EPEVTQTPSHQVTQMGQEVILRCVPISNHLYFYWYRQILGQKVEFLVSFYNNEISEKSEIFDDQFSVERPDGSNFTLKIRSTKLEDSAMYFCASSDRGGTEAFFGQGTRLTVV.

This sequence joins TRBV2 and TRBJ1-2; the match to TRBD1 covers 7 bases. CDR3 length: 12 amino acids. The trim removed 6 bases at V and 7 bases at J, leaving 5 bases unmatched. Per the germline V gene, CDR1 is SNHLY and CDR2 is FYNNEI. The CDR3 region has the DNA TGTGCCAGCAGCCCGACAGGGCTTGGCTACACCTTC. This sequence encodes CASSPTGLGYTF.

This chain joins TRBV10-2 and TRBJ1-4, with D uncertain. Trimming took 2 bases from V and 7 from J, leaving 11 bases between them. From germline, CDR1 is WSHSY and CDR2 SAAADI. This CDR3 region has 14 residues. The DNA of the CDR3 is TGCGCCAGCAGTGAGACGGCTTTGGGTGAAAAACTGTTTTTT. Its protein product is CASSETALGEKLFF.

This clone was seen just once. The chain uses TRBV7-6 and TRBJ2-1, with TRBD2 matching over 9 bases. This CDR3 is built from 16 residues. Germline lookup yields CDR1 SGHVS and CDR2 FNYEAQ. Trimming took 5 bases from V and 3 from J; bases not matched to a gene: 8. The CDR3 nucleotides are TGTGCCAGCAGCCTCCTAGCGGGGCTGGGCTACAATGAGCAGTTCTTC. Translating gives CASSLLAGLGYNEQFF.

The V and J genes are TRBV29-1 and TRBJ2-3, with 8 bases lining up with TRBD2. Germline V gene sequence: CDR1 SQVTM, CDR2 ANQGSEA. J lost 2 bases, V lost 7 bases, and 8 bases had no gene match. This CDR3 has 14 amino acids. The CDR3 DNA sequence: TGCAGCGGAGGGGCGGGAGGACTCACAGATACGCAGTATTTT. Residues: CSGGAGGLTDTQYF.

This clone was seen a handful of times. The sample holds other DNA sequences that translate to the same CDR3. V gene TRBV5-6 combines with J gene TRBJ1-5; D is unresolved. V was shortened by 0 bases and J by 5 bases, with 6 bases between the two germline ends. This CDR3 has 13 amino acids. The germline CDR1 and CDR2 sequences are SGHDT and YYEEEE. CDR3 sequence reads: CASSLGPDQPQHF. CDR3 sequence (DNA): TGTGCCAGCAGCTTGGGTCCGGATCAGCCCCAGCATTTT.

The chain links TRBV7-3 to TRBJ2-5; D possibly corresponds to TRBD1 (5 bases). Germline CDR1 is SGHTA and CDR2 is FQGTGA. V lost 1 base and J lost 3, with 15 bases in between. The CDR3 is 16 amino acids. The CDR3 loop is CASSLNPGAGEETQYF. The CDR3 nucleotides read TGTGCCAGCAGCTTAAATCCTGGGGCAGGCGAAGAGACCCAGTACTTC.

As to this clone: A clone one base away is much larger, so this may be a read error. This sequence joins TRBV25-1 and TRBJ2-1; possibly TRBD2 for D (5 bases). From germline, CDR1 is MGHDK and CDR2 SYGVNS. The CDR3 has 14 residues. The CDR3 is CASSDSGSYSEQFF. CDR3 DNA sequence: TGTGCCAGCAGTGACAGCGGATCTTACAGTGAGCAGTTCTTC.

V is TRBV27 and J is TRBJ2-7, with 7 bases aligning to TRBD1. CDR1 and CDR2 from the germline V gene are MNHEY and SMNVEV (reference sequence). The V and J ends lost 5 bases and 2 bases, in that order; junction bases with no gene match: 9. The CDR3 consists of 15 residues. The CDR3 is CASSHHRGPTYEQYF. CDR3 coding DNA: TGTGCCAGCAGTCATCACAGGGGACCTACCTACGAGCAGTACTTC.

About this clone itself: Distinct nucleotide sequences in the sample also encode this CDR3. This chain connects TRBV7-3 to TRBJ2-2; possibly TRBD1 for D (5 bases). The germline V and J ends were trimmed by 1 base and 5 bases, with 5 bases remaining between them. Looked up from germline, CDR1 is SGHTA and CDR2 is FQGTGA. The CDR3 covers 13 residues. In nucleotides, the CDR3 is TGTGCCAGCAGCTTAAAGGGGACCGGGGAGCTGTTTTTT. It encodes CASSLKGTGELFF.

The V and J genes are TRBV4-1 and TRBJ2-1; 9 bases align to TRBD1. CDR1 is MGHRA and CDR2 is YSYEKL in the germline V gene. The CDR3 is made up of 16 amino acids. V dropped 4 bases and J dropped 6; count of bases not matched to a gene: 10. CDR3 in amino acids: CASSRIGTGSGNEQFF. The CDR3, as DNA: TGCGCCAGCAGCCGAATTGGGACAGGGTCAGGCAATGAGCAGTTCTTC.

The rearrangement uses TRBV7-8 and TRBJ2-5, with 10 nucleotides matching TRBD2. The trim removed 2 bases at V and 4 bases at J, leaving 4 bases unmatched. The CDR3 sequence is 15 residues long. Germline CDR1 SGHVS, CDR2 FQNEAQ. As DNA, the CDR3 is TGTGCCAGCAGCTTACAGCGGGAGGGCGTAGAGACCCAGTACTTC. It translates to CASSLQREGVETQYF. Full variable domain (missing parts from reference TRBV7-8 and TRBJ2-5): GAGVSQSPRYKVAKRGQDVALRCDPISGHVSLFWYQQALGQGPEFLTYFQNEAQLDKSGLPSDRFFAERPEGSVSTLKIQRTQQEDSAVYLCASSLQREGVETQYFGPGTRLLVL.

The chain couples TRBV7-9 to TRBJ2-3; D call uncertain. This CDR3 contains 16 residues. The germline CDR1 and CDR2 sequences are SEHNR and FQNEAQ (reference sequence). With 0 bases removed from V and 1 base from J, the gap between germline ends came to 11 bases. Written as DNA, the CDR3 is TGTGCCAGCAGCTTAGCCCGCCTCATTGGCACAGATACGCAGTATTTT. As protein: CASSLARLIGTDTQYF.